A single T cell receptor beta chain is shown here with its context. The antigen is not known. CDR1 and CDR2 (germline): MNHEY, SVGAGI. V lost 2 bases to trimming and J lost 6 bases; unmatched junction nucleotides: 13. The CDR3 loop spans 18 amino acids. The data were taken from a study of T cells in Graves' hyperthyroidism and ophthalmopathy. Study observations and caveats: Most thyroid-expanded clonotypes above 0.001 were also found in blood. Ophthalmopathy was separated from stable hyperthyroidism by a 13 V-J model.

Diagnosing involved the use of clinical symptoms, serum thyroxine and TRAb, thyroid ultrasound and orbital computed tomography. Fresh peripheral blood, around 9.5 ml, yielded the PBMCs. TCR beta CDR3 regions were amplified from RNA. First-round RT-PCR targeting the TCR CDR3 was performed with the HTBI primer set. Via MiXCR, TCRdb re-called the multiplex PCR reads, giving one row per CDR3 protein. The table lists about half a million distinct CDR3 sequences, more than 15% of them singletons. The source of this sequence is a woman between 25 and 40 years old with Graves' ophthalmopathy. The sequencing sample was made of blood. The V call is TRBV6-5, the J call TRBJ2-2; 9 positions match TRBD2. The CDR3 DNA sequence: TGTGCCAGCAGTTACCCCCTTGGGGGCGGGAGGGAATCCGGGGAGCTGTTTTTT. As protein: CASSYPLGGGRESGELFF.